Each of the 26 T cell receptor beta chains below was sequenced from the same sample in a study of T cells expressing NK-cell markers. Using the 5' RACE reads, TCRdb records one entry per CDR3 protein without DNA. The sample has 6,500 to 9,500 distinct CDR3 sequences. The sequenced material came from blood T cells: a sorted CD56 or NKG2C T cell subset, CD4+ or CD8+ T cells, or bulk PBMC T cells (not recorded which). The origin of the receptors is a man aged 18 to 69 in good health.

This chain connects TRBV3-1 to TRBJ2-1; with no DNA, the TCRdb D assignment of TRBD1 cannot be verified. Germline CDR1 is LGHDT and CDR2 is YNNKEL (reference sequence). This CDR3 region has 16 residues. CDR3 residues: CASSPEGQLPYNEQFF.

The chain joins TRBV20-1 to TRBJ2-3; the TCRdb D gene call, TRBD1, has no DNA to confirm it. Germline V gives CDR1 DFQATT, CDR2 SNEGSKA (reference sequence). The CDR3 spans 13 residues. CDR3 protein: CSVPIGYTDTQYF.

The chain uses TRBV24-1 and TRBJ2-1. The CDR3 has 15 residues. Germline-derived CDR1 and CDR2 are KGHDR and SFDVKD. The CDR3 here is CATSLSAQDHNEQFF.

The CDR3 loop reads CASSQGRLQDTQYF. This chain links TRBV4-1 with TRBJ2-3. The germline gives CDR1 MGHRA, CDR2 YSYEKL. The CDR3 has 14 residues.

The chain is built from TRBV20-1 and TRBJ1-1; checking the TCRdb D call of TRBD1 is not possible without DNA. CDR1 DFQATT and CDR2 SNEGSKA come from the germline V gene (reference sequence). The CDR3 contains 15 residues. CDR3 amino acids: CSARDMEGGSTEAFF.

The chain couples TRBV20-1 to TRBJ2-7; TCRdb calls TRBD2, which cannot be checked without DNA. Germline values: CDR1 DFQATT, CDR2 SNEGSKA (reference sequence). The CDR3 extends over 14 amino acids. This chain's CDR3 is CSARDQGGYYEQYF.

V gene TRBV6-1 combines with J gene TRBJ2-7. The CDR3 is made up of 15 amino acids. The germline gives CDR1 MNHNS, CDR2 SASEGT. The CDR3: CASSEFAGDSYEQYF.

J is TRBJ1-3 and V is TRBV29-1; TCRdb returns TRBD1, unconfirmable since there is no DNA. CDR1 SQVTM and CDR2 ANQGSEA come from the germline V gene. This CDR3 has 13 amino acids. The CDR3 sequence is CSVGDRRGNTIYF.

V and J are TRBV4-2 and TRBJ2-1. Germline values: CDR1 LGHNA, CDR2 YNFKEQ. This CDR3 region has 14 residues. The CDR3: CASSQAEIYNEQFF.

The rearrangement links TRBV5-1 to TRBJ2-3; the TCRdb D gene call, TRBD2, has no DNA to confirm it. Germline CDR1 SGHRS, CDR2 YFSETQ. The CDR3 has 15 residues. The CDR3 region is CASRATGGPTDTQYF. Using reference TRBV5-1 and TRBJ2-3 for the parts outside the CDR3, the full variable domain is KAGVTQTPRYLIKTRGQQVTLSCSPISGHRSVSWYQQTPGQGLQFLFEYFSETQRNKGNFPGRFSGRQFSNSRSEMNVSTLELGDSALYLCASRATGGPTDTQYFGPGTRLTVL.

This chain links TRBV4-2 with TRBJ2-7. Germline V gives CDR1 LGHNA, CDR2 YNFKEQ. The CDR3 length is 15 residues. CDR3 loop: CASSQMDGEPYEQYF.

The chain has TRBV6-4 and TRBJ2-1; TCRdb gives TRBD2 as the D gene, but with no DNA this cannot be confirmed. This CDR3 has 14 residues. Germline CDR1 is MRHNA and CDR2 is SNTAGT. CDR3 in amino acids: CASSGSASADEQFF.

The CDR3: CASSASGGAGNQPQHF. The J gene is TRBJ1-5, the V gene TRBV6-4; TCRdb proposes TRBD1, but this gene call is untestable without DNA. CDR3 size: 16 residues. Germline V gene lookup returns CDR1 MRHNA and CDR2 SNTAGT.

V is TRBV19 and J is TRBJ2-5; without DNA, the TCRdb call of TRBD2 cannot be checked. CDR3 length equals 16 residues. Germline loops: CDR1 LNHDA, CDR2 SQIVND (reference sequence). The CDR3: CASSKSGTSGEETQYF.

The genes are TRBV5-5 and TRBJ2-5; the TCRdb D gene call, TRBD1, has no DNA to confirm it. Germline V lookup: CDR1 SGHKS, CDR2 YYEKEE (reference sequence). The CDR3 runs to 15 residues. CDR3 loop: CASSLAGVGQETQYF.

The chain is built from TRBV7-3 and TRBJ2-7. Germline loops: CDR1 SGHTA, CDR2 FQGTGA. The CDR3 is 11 residues long. CDR3 residues: CASSLRYEQYF.

V gene TRBV2 combines with J gene TRBJ2-7. The CDR3 totals 13 residues. CDR1 and CDR2 from the germline V gene are SNHLY and FYNNEI. The chain's CDR3 is CASSRTGTYEQYF.

The chain has TRBV6-1 and TRBJ2-7; absent DNA, TCRdb's TRBD2 call cannot be checked. Germline lookup yields CDR1 MNHNS and CDR2 SASEGT. The CDR3 spans 15 residues. CDR3 loop: CASNPLAADPYEQYF.

The chain combines TRBV5-1 with TRBJ1-1. Germline CDR1 and CDR2: SGHRS and YFSETQ. This CDR3 spans 14 amino acids. CDR3 sequence: CASSLYGVNTEAFF.

Considering frequency, this clonotype is medium-sized (0.01 to 0.1%). The CDR3 sequence: CAISELGAGEYYNEQFF. The rearrangement uses TRBV10-3 and TRBJ2-1; TCRdb calls TRBD2, which cannot be checked without DNA. The CDR3 has 17 residues. CDR1 is ENHRY and CDR2 is SYGVKD in the germline V gene.

The chain links TRBV7-2 to TRBJ2-3; TCRdb's D call, TRBD2, is unchecked because there is no DNA. CDR3 length equals 16 residues. Germline V lookup: CDR1 SGHTA, CDR2 FQGNSA. The CDR3 protein is CASSSLAGGDTDTQYF.

The rearrangement links TRBV19 to TRBJ2-7. Germline CDR1 and CDR2: LNHDA and SQIVND (reference sequence). This CDR3 region has 13 residues. The CDR3: CASSIGEGYEQYF.

The chain couples TRBV25-1 to TRBJ2-2; the TRBD1 assignment by TCRdb is unverifiable without DNA. The CDR3 length is 15 residues. Germline values: CDR1 MGHDK, CDR2 SYGVNS. The CDR3 sequence: CASSQTGRDTGELFF.

This clonotype is identified as medium-sized from frequency. CDR3 in amino acids: CASRNHYEQYF. The J gene is TRBJ2-7, the V gene TRBV2. Germline V gives CDR1 SNHLY, CDR2 FYNNEI. The CDR3 runs 11 residues.

The chain couples TRBV6-4 to TRBJ2-1; TCRdb picks TRBD2, but there is no DNA to check that call. Germline CDR1 and CDR2: MRHNA and SNTAGT. The CDR3 covers 15 residues. CDR3 region: CASSDGRGGHDEQFF.

This chain's CDR3 is CASSLRLRIDTQYF. The chain joins TRBV7-9 to TRBJ2-3. This CDR3 is 14 amino acids long. Germline V gene data show CDR1 as SEHNR and CDR2 as FQNEAQ (reference sequence).